This TCR beta chain was recorded in a study of T cells in Graves' hyperthyroidism and ophthalmopathy. Germline loops: CDR1 SGHDT, CDR2 YYEEEE. There are 14 residues in the CDR3. The V gene lost 1 base and the J gene lost 3 bases, with 11 bases spanning the gap. Authors of the study amplified TCR beta CDR3 regions from RNA transcripts. The TCR CDR3 was amplified in a first-round RT-PCR using the HTBI primer set. One entry per CDR3 protein results from TCRdb running MiXCR on the multiplex PCR reads. This sample has about 640,000 distinct CDR3 sequences, with roughly 20% found just once. Uncontrolled infection, other autoimmune disease, pregnancy or lactation barred patients from enrollment. PBMCs were collected from a roughly 10 ml volume of fresh peripheral blood. This clonotype was counted only a few times.

The clonotype comes from a man aged 30-40 years with Graves' ophthalmopathy. This sequence joins TRBV5-6 and TRBJ2-7; D call uncertain. The sequenced sample consisted of blood. The CDR3 loop reads CASSLYASHYEQYF. In nucleotides, the CDR3 is TGTGCCAGCAGCTTGTACGCCTCCCACTACGAGCAGTACTTC.